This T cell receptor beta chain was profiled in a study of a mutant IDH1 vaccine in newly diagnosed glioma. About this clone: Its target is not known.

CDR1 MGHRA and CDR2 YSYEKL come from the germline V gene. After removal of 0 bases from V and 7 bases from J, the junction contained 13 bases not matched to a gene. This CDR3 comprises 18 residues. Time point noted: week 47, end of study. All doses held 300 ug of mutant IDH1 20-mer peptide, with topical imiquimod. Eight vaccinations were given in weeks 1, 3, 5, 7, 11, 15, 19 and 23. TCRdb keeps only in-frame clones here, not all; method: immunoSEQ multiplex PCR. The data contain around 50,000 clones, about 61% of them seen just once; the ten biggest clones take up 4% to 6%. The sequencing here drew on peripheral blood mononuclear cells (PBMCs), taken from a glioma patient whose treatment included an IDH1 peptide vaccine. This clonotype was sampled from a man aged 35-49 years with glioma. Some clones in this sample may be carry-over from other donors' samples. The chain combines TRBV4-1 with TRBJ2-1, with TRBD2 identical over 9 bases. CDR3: CASSQDHFRLAGSNEQFF. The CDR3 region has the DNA TGCGCCAGCAGCCAAGATCATTTTAGGCTAGCGGGGAGTAATGAGCAGTTCTTC.